This T cell receptor (beta chain) was observed in a study of T cells after yellow fever vaccination. Across the whole study: Those fractions that held only low numbers of cells were prepared using the SMART-Seq v4 Ultra Low Input RNA kit. Study-wide findings and caveats: Among primary-vaccination clones, most reappeared after the booster, at 96% for CD4 and 88% for CD8. Among all clonotypes, a small share was observed in both CD4 and CD8 compartments.

CDR3 length equals 16 residues. Trimming took off 7 bases at V and 0 bases at J, with 17 bases between the two ends. On this clonotype: The antigen remains unidentified.

A process of 5'RACE template switching, which added a universal primer site and UMIs, was used to make TCR cDNA. Each CDR3 protein gets one entry after TCRdb re-called the 5' RACE reads with MiXCR. The sample includes just under 600,000 distinct CDR3 sequences, about 13% of them seen just once. The TCR sequence derives from a man under 40 who received the YFV17D yellow fever vaccine. The sequencing here drew on PBMCs, taken on the day of the yellow fever booster vaccination. The V gene is TRBV12-3 or TRBV12-4, the J gene TRBJ2-3; the D gene is possibly TRBD2 (6 bases). CDR3 in DNA: TGTGCCAGCACCGGAGGAGGGATGGCTAGCACAGATACGCAGTATTTT. As protein: CASTGGGMASTDTQYF.